This T cell receptor (beta chain) was profiled in a study of T cell changes during pregnancy in multiple sclerosis. Clones were sequenced by immunoSEQ multiplex PCR, and TCRdb holds only the in-frame ones, with some missing. The sample shows 45,000 to 70,000 clones, roughly nine tenths of them seen only once. Germline V CDR1 and CDR2: SNHLY, FYNNEI. CDR3 size: 15 residues. V dropped 4 bases and J dropped 6; count of bases not matched to a gene: 4. The chain is built from TRBV2 and TRBJ1-5; TRBD1 aligns across 12 bases. The material was CD4+ T cells from peripheral blood mononuclear cells, obtained in the second trimester of pregnancy. The receptor was isolated from a female donor with multiple sclerosis, enrolled in a pregnancy study. The CDR3 loop is CASSAGTGGGQPQHF. The CDR3 coding sequence is TGTGCCAGCAGTGCCGGGACAGGGGGCGGTCAGCCCCAGCATTTT.